This entry is about one T cell receptor (beta chain). Its recognized antigen is unknown. The read comes to an end 3 residues before the CDR3 does, leaving the germline J gene to fill in the end. This record belongs to a study of T cells in women clearing cervical HPV infection listed by TCRdb under 2018. In terms of the full investigation: The cases were 25 to 30 women with histologically confirmed HPV16-related CIN3 or worse, and 2 of those women had invasive cancers. The 20 to 30 controls were women who cleared a single incident HPV16 infection within 12 months without developing precancer or cancer. Blood from cases was drawn at the visit where the lesion was first identified, while blood from controls was drawn once the infection was no longer detected. Among cases, blood sampling came a median of roughly 150 days after lesion detection, with an interquartile range of about 85 to 230 days. Since HLA typing was available for only a few women, HLA type could not be ruled out as a confounder. An exploratory proof-of-principle case-control study, nested within the Guanacaste HPV Natural History Study in Costa Rica, was conducted to compare TCR repertoires across cervical HPV16 outcomes. Cases were matched to controls by age within five years and by the year the sample was collected. Median age was roughly 35 years in cases versus approximately 37 in controls, and baseline characteristics did not differ significantly. The parent cohort enrolled about 9,700 women aged 18 or older in Guanacaste, Costa Rica, in about 1993 to 1994 and followed the women for seven years. As quality controls, five blinded duplicates were added to each group, bringing the total to 60 or so samples made up of about 50 participants and 10 replicates. Points the paper makes about the study in general: TRBV6-7 relative abundance was lower in cases than in controls (approximately 0.1% versus 0.16%; Bonferroni P = 0.0008). Random forest classifiers combining richness and V gene abundances distinguished cases from controls with an estimated AUC of 0.83. Significantly higher TCR repertoire richness was observed in CIN3+ cases than in controls across sequencing depths, whereas no difference in evenness was found. The cross-sectional design could not show whether associations preceded infection or resulted from it; effector/memory subsets and HPV-specific T cells were not isolated. Because T-cell numbers per sample were unknown, differences in richness could reflect varying T-cell content rather than repertoire biology.

Every participant had a single incident cervical HPV16 infection, and prevalent HPV16 infections were excluded. Cervical HPV DNA was detected with MY09/MY11 PCR, and genotyping was done with dot-blot hybridization. Roughly 15 mL of heparinized blood was centrifuged, after which the buffy coat was aliquoted, frozen at -30 degrees C, and then stored at -80 degrees C. QIAGEN kits were used to extract genomic DNA from buffy coat specimens. TCR beta CDR3 regions were amplified by multiplex PCR from an average of roughly 1,200 ng genomic DNA per sample using the immunoSEQ assay. The assay corrected primer bias using a complete synthetic TCR repertoire to establish an amplification baseline. The amplicons were sequenced using the Illumina platform. On the study's bioinformatics: Sequence errors were corrected by clustering with frequency ratios and a modified nearest-neighbor algorithm, and the sequences were then analyzed in the immunoSEQ Analyzer using IMGT gene definitions. At each rarefaction depth, TCR richness and evenness were averaged across 20 rarefaction repeats, and samples with fewer sequences than that depth were excluded. Relative abundances of V, D and J genes were compared between groups using Wilcoxon rank sum tests, with FDR correction applied. For the blinded duplicates, the intraclass correlation was approximately 96% for TCR richness and averaged roughly 79% across 66 gene segments. This is the immuneACCESS table as TCRdb keeps it, with only in-frame sequences that have V and J called. A part of the clones is gone; compared with another copy, unresolved V genes explain less than half, and the rest is unexplained. Clone size and the V and J calls come from that table; the DNA yielded D and trimming. The sample table gives tens of thousands of clones. Approximately 2.8% of the sample is held by the ten biggest clonotypes.

CDR1 and CDR2 are read off the germline V gene as ENHRY and SYGVKD. The CDR3 contains 15 residues, cysteine and phenylalanine counted. The CDR3 was read in part: 36 bases, with the frame set at base 1. The clonotype originates from a woman aged 18-70 years with a cervical HPV16 infection that either progressed to CIN3+ or cleared (not recorded which). The chain links TRBV10-3 with TRBJ2-2, and possibly TRBD1, on 6 matching bases. Sample: blood buffy coat. CDR3 reads: CAIRREGGYNSPLFF. CDR3 bases read: TGTGCCATCCGTCGGGAAGGGGGTTATAATTCACCG.